The sequence of this T cell receptor beta chain was determined in a study of persistence of HIV-infected CD4 T cells. Across the whole study: Multiple blood draws of up to roughly 180 mL, except two donors with single leukapheresis. Antigen stimulation activated a lower proportion of cells, more of them memory, than anti-CD3/anti-CD28 stimulation. Study-level findings and limits: CMV- and Gag-responding cells had lower TCRbeta richness than CD3/CD28-responding cells.

Nonspecific anti-CD3/anti-CD28 bead stimulation represents the broad CD4+ T cell repertoire. Sorting selected CD4+ T cells upregulating both CD40 ligand and CD69. Donors had undetectable plasma HIV-1 RNA, under 50 copies/mL, for 4+ years. To note about this clone: Its antigen is not known.

The libraries were made with immunoSEQ version 4 in survey mode. Repertoires were generated with immunoSEQ multiplex PCR, while TCRdb's copy carries only in-frame clones and drops some. The sample records over 35,000 clones, approximately 91% being singletons. V lost 3 bases and J lost 6; bases outside the gene matches: 11. Germline assignment: CDR1 KGHSH and CDR2 LQKENI. This CDR3 region has 16 residues. This TCR was sampled from an adult man with HIV who was CMV-seropositive. The chain links TRBV18 to TRBJ1-2; TRBD1 matches at 9 bases. Sequences were derived from CD4+ T cells sorted from PBMCs after roughly 19-hour stimulation, sampled from a patient who received antiretroviral therapy. As DNA, the CDR3 is TGTGCCAGCTCACCTTTTCCGGGACAGGGTGAGAATGGCTACACCTTC. This gives the protein CASSPFPGQGENGYTF.